This paragraph covers one T cell receptor beta chain sequence. This sample was taken from a study of blood T cell repertoires in COVID-19. Study overall: Acute-phase and convalescent COVID-19 samples originated in the United States, Italy and Spain. From T cells, B-cell-depleted T cells, or PBMCs came the material, which was cDNA or gDNA.

Patients of the Seattle cohort, enrolled during active infection, were followed longitudinally. This CDR3 region has 13 residues. Trimming took off 7 bases at V and 1 base at J, with 10 bases between the two ends. Source study methods: How many nucleated cells were present was estimated from reference gene primer amplification. The table came from immunoSEQ multiplex PCR; TCRdb's copy has only in-frame clones and leaves some out. V, J and clone size are taken as reported in that table, and D and trimming were inferred from the DNA itself. The table lists 150,000 or so clones, about 87% of them singletons.

The chain recombines TRBV12-3 or TRBV12-4 with TRBJ1-1; D unclear. The clonotype comes from a man in his fifties or sixties with COVID-19, enrolled during active disease. The sample taken for sequencing was peripheral blood. CDR3 sequence reads: CASTGGWNTEAFF. The CDR3 nucleotides read TGTGCCAGCACCGGAGGGTGGAACACTGAAGCTTTCTTT.